This entry lists 10 T cell receptor beta chains sequenced from one sample in a study of blood T cell repertoires in COVID-19. Sequencing was performed with immunoSEQ multiplex PCR; in TCRdb, only in-frame clones are kept and a portion is missing. The table has over 65,000 clones, about 76% seen once. Sequenced input: peripheral blood. The receptors stem from a man older than 75 with acute or convalescent COVID-19.

The V call is TRBV7-2, the J call TRBJ2-3; 10 bases map to TRBD1. V gave up 5 bases and J gave up 6 bases; unmatched junction bases: 5. The CDR3 extends over 14 amino acids. Germline assignment: CDR1 SGHTA and CDR2 FQGNSA. The CDR3 reads CASSTQGQGDTQYF. The CDR3 DNA follows: TGTGCCAGCAGCACCCAGGGACAGGGGGATACGCAGTATTTT.

The chain links TRBV5-4 to TRBJ2-7; 9 bases line up with TRBD1. The CDR3 has 14 residues. Germline CDR1 SGHNT, CDR2 YYREEE (reference sequence). The V gene end was trimmed by 1 base and the J gene end by 2 bases; junction bases not matched to a gene: 1. CDR3 nucleotides: TGTGCCAGCAGCTTGCGACAGGGGGCCTACGAGCAGTACTTC. It translates to CASSLRQGAYEQYF.

The chain has TRBV2 and TRBJ2-3; 8 nucleotides agree with TRBD1. The CDR3 runs 13 residues. The trim removed 9 bases at V and 3 bases at J, leaving 5 bases unmatched. CDR1 is SNHLY, CDR2 FYNNEI, per germline. The CDR3: CASSGTGTDTQYF. CDR3 in DNA: TGTGCCAGTTCCGGGACAGGAACAGATACGCAGTATTTT. Variable domain in full (rest from reference TRBV2 and TRBJ2-3): EPEVTQTPSHQVTQMGQEVILRCVPISNHLYFYWYRQILGQKVEFLVSFYNNEISEKSEIFDDQFSVERPDGSNFTLKIRSTKLEDSAMYFCASSGTGTDTQYFGPGTRLTVL.

The chain carries TRBV9 and TRBJ2-2, with 12 bases lining up with TRBD1. Germline CDR1 and CDR2: SGDLS and YYNGEE. V trimming: 0 bases; J trimming: 4 bases; junction bases outside the gene matches: 4. This CDR3 contains 17 residues. CDR3 sequence: CASSVEGQGARTGELFF. The DNA of the CDR3 is TGTGCCAGCAGCGTAGAGGGACAGGGGGCGCGCACCGGGGAGCTGTTTTTT.

The rearrangement joins TRBV6-5 to TRBJ2-1, with a possible D match to TRBD1 (8 bases). The V and J ends lost 6 bases and 3 bases respectively, with 15 bases between them. This CDR3 spans 15 amino acids. The germline V gene encodes CDR1 MNHEY and CDR2 SVGAGI. The CDR3 DNA follows: TGTGCCAGCAGAAACGGGGGGACAGGCTACAATGAGCAGTTCTTC. Its protein is CASRNGGTGYNEQFF.

The genes are TRBV7-8 and TRBJ1-5, with D possibly matching TRBD1 (5 bases). V dropped 9 bases and J dropped 9 bases, with 18 bases sitting between them. Looked up from germline, CDR1 is SGHVS and CDR2 is FQNEAQ. The CDR3 runs to 13 residues. The CDR3: CASGGGMNLPQHF. CDR3 in DNA: TGTGCCAGTGGGGGGGGGATGAATTTGCCCCAGCATTTT.

A remark on this clone: A read error may produce the germline difference seen at one junction end. This chain uses TRBV11-2 with TRBJ2-7; TRBD1 matches at 11 bases. The CDR3 totals 14 residues. Germline CDR1 is SGHAT and CDR2 is FQNNGV. DNA for the CDR3: TGTGCCAGCAGCTTAGATCATCGGACAGGGGGCAGGGACTTC. Protein product: CASSLDHRTGGRDF.

The rearrangement links TRBV7-9 to TRBJ2-7; D unclear. CDR1 is SEHNR, CDR2 FQNEAQ, per germline (reference sequence). Trimming took off 5 bases at V and 7 bases at J, with 15 bases between the two ends. The CDR3 is made up of 13 amino acids. The CDR3 here is CASSRIGAQEQYF. DNA of the CDR3: TGTGCCAGCAGCAGAATCGGAGCGCAGGAGCAGTACTTC.

The chain links TRBV25-1 to TRBJ1-2, with unresolved D. The V end lost 3 bases, the J end lost 6 bases, and 17 bases lay between the germline ends. The CDR3 is 15 amino acids. Germline V gives CDR1 MGHDK, CDR2 SYGVNS. DNA for the CDR3: TGTGCCAGCAGTGATTTTCAGGTCCGCTTAGATGGCTACACCTTC. Translated: CASSDFQVRLDGYTF.

This chain joins TRBV19 and TRBJ1-3; tentative D call: TRBD1 (6 bases). The CDR3 runs to 15 residues. Germline V gene sequence: CDR1 LNHDA, CDR2 SQIVND (reference sequence). Between the trimmed V and J ends, which lost 4 bases and 0 bases, there was a span of 10 bases. This CDR3 reads CASSTGQYSGNTIYF. CDR3 DNA: TGTGCCAGTAGTACGGGACAATACTCTGGAAACACCATATATTTT.